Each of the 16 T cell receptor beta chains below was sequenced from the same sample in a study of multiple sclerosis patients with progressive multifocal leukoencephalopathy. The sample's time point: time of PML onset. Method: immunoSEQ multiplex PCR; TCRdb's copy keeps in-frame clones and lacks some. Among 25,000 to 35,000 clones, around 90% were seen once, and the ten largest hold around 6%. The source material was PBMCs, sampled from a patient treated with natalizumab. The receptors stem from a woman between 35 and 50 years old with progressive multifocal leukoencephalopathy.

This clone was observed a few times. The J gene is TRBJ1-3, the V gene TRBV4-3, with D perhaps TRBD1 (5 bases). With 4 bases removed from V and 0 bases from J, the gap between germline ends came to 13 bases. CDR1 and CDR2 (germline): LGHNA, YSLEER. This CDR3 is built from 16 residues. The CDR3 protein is CASSLGEIHSGNTIYF. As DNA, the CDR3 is TGCGCCAGCAGCCTGGGGGAGATCCACTCTGGAAACACCATATATTTT.

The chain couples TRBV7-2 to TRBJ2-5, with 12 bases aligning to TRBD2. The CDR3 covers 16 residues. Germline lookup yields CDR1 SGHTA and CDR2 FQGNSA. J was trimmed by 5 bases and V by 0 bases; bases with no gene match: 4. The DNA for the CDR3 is TGTGCCAGCAGCTTAGCGGCTAGCGGGGGGGTGGAGACCCAGTACTTC. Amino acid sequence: CASSLAASGGVETQYF. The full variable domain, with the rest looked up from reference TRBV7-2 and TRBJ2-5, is GAGVSQSPSNKVTEKGKDVELRCDPISGHTALYWYRQSLGQGLEFLIYFQGNSAPDKSGLPSDRFSAERTGGSVSTLTIQRTQQEDSAVYLCASSLAASGGVETQYFGPGTRLLVL.

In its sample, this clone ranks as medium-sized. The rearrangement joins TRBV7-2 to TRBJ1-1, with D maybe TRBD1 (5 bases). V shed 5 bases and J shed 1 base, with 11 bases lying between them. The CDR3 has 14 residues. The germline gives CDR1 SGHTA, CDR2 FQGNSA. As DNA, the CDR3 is TGTGCCAGCAGCCAAGGGGCAGAGAACACTGAAGCTTTCTTT. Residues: CASSQGAENTEAFF.

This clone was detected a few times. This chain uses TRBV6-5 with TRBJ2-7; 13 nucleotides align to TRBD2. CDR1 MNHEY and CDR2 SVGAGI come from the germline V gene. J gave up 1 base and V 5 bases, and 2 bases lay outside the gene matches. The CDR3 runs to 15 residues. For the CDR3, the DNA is TGTGCCAGCAGTCGGACTAGCGGGAGTTCCTACGAGCAGTACTTC. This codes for CASSRTSGSSYEQYF.

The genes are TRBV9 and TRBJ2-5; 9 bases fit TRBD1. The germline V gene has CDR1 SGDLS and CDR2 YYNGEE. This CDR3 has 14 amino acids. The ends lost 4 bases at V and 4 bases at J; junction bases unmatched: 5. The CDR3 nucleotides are TGTGCCAGCAGCTCCCCGGGACAGGGAGAGACCCAGTACTTC. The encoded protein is CASSSPGQGETQYF.

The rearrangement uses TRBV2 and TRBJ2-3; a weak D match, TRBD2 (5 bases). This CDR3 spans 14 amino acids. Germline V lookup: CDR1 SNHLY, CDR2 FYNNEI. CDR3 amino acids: CANKVGEGADTQYF. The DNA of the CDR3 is TGTGCGAACAAGGTGGGAGAAGGCGCAGATACGCAGTATTTT.

CDR3 residues: CASSLEAGALYEQYF. Here the CDR3 DNA reads TGTGCCAGCAGCTTAGAAGCGGGAGCTCTCTACGAGCAGTACTTC. The chain carries TRBV7-8 and TRBJ2-7; 8 nucleotides align to TRBD2. V shed 1 base and J 3 bases; nucleotides not matched to a gene: 5. CDR1 and CDR2 (germline): SGHVS, FQNEAQ. The CDR3 is 15 residues long. The whole variable domain, remainder taken from reference TRBV7-8 and TRBJ2-7, is GAGVSQSPRYKVAKRGQDVALRCDPISGHVSLFWYQQALGQGPEFLTYFQNEAQLDKSGLPSDRFFAERPEGSVSTLKIQRTQQEDSAVYLCASSLEAGALYEQYFGPGTRLTVT.

The CDR3 loop reads CASSFLQGDEAFF. In DNA form, the CDR3 reads TGTGCCAGCAGCTTCCTTCAGGGGGATGAAGCTTTCTTT. The gene calls are TRBV7-9 and TRBJ1-1, with TRBD1 matching 7 bases. Germline CDR1 is SEHNR and CDR2 is FQNEAQ (reference sequence). This CDR3 spans 13 amino acids. V was pared by 3 bases and J by 7 bases, with 5 bases of the junction left unmatched.

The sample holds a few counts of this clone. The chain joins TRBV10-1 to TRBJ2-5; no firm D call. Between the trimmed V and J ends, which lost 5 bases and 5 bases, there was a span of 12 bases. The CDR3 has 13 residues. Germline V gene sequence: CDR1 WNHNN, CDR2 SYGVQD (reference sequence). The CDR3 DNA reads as TGCGCCAGCAGTAGTCGGTTAATGGAGACCCAGTACTTC. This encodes CASSSRLMETQYF.

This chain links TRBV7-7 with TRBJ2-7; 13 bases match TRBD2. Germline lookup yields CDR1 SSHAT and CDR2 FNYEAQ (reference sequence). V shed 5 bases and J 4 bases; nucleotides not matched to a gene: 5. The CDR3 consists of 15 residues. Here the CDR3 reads CASSVGTSGTYEQYF. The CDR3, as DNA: TGTGCCAGCAGCGTAGGGACTAGCGGGACTTACGAGCAGTACTTC.

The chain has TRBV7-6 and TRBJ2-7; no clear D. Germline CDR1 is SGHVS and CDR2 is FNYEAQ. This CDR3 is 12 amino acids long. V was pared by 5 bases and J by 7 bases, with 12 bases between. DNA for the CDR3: TGTGCCAGCAGCATGGACCTAGGGGAGCAGTACTTC. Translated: CASSMDLGEQYF.

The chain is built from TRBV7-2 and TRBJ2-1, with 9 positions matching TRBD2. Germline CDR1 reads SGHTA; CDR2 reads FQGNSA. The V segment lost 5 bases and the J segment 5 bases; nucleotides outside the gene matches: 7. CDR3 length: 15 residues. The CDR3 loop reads CASSLSGGPNNEQFF. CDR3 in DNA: TGTGCCAGCAGCCTCAGCGGGGGGCCCAACAATGAGCAGTTCTTC.

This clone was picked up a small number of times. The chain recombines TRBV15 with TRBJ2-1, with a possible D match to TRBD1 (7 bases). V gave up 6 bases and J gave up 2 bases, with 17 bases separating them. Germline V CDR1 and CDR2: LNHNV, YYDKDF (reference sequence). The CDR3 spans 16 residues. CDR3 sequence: CATRGGRGRTYNEQFF. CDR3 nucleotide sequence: TGTGCCACCAGGGGGGGAAGGGGGCGAACCTACAATGAGCAGTTCTTC.

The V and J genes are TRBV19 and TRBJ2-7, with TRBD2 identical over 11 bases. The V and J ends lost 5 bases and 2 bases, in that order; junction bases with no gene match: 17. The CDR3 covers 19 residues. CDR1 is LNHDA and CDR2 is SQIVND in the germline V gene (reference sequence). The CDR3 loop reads CASSPRTSGLLKFTYEQYF. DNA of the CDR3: TGTGCCAGTAGTCCTCGGACTAGCGGGCTCCTTAAATTCACCTACGAGCAGTACTTC.

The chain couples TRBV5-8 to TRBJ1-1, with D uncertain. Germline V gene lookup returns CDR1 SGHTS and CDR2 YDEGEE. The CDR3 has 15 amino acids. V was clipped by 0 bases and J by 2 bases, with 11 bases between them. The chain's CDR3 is CASSLDPAANTEAFF. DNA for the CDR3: TGTGCCAGCAGCTTGGACCCGGCGGCTAACACTGAAGCTTTCTTT.

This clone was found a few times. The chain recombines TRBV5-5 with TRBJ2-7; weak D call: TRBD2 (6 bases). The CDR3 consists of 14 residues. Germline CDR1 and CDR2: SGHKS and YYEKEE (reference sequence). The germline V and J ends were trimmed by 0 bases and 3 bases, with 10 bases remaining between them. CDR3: CASSLEEGRYEQYF. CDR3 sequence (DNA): TGTGCCAGCAGCTTGGAGGAGGGACGCTACGAGCAGTACTTC.